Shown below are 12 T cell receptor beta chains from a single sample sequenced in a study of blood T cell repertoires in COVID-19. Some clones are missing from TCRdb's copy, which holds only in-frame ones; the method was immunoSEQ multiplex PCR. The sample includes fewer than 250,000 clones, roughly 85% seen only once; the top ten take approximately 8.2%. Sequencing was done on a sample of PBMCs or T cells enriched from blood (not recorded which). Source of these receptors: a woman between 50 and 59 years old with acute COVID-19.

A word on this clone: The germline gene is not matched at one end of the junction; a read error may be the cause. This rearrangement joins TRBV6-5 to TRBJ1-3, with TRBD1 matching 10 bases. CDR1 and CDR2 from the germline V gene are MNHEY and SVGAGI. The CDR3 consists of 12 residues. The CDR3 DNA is TGTGCCAGCACCACGGGGGACAGGGGTTTAGAATTT. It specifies CASTTGDRGLEF.

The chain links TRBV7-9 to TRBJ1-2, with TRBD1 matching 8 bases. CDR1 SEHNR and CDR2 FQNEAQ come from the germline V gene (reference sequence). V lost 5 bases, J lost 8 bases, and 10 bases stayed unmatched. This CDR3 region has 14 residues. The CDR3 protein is CASSATTGASGYTF. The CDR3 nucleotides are TGTGCCAGCAGCGCAACGACAGGGGCGTCCGGCTACACCTTC.

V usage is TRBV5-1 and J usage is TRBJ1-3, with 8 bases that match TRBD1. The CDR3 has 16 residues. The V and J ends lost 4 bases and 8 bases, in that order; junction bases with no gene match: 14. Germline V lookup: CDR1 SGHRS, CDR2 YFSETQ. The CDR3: CASSPNGQGLVDTIYF. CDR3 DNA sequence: TGCGCCAGCAGCCCAAACGGACAGGGTTTAGTGGACACCATATATTTT.

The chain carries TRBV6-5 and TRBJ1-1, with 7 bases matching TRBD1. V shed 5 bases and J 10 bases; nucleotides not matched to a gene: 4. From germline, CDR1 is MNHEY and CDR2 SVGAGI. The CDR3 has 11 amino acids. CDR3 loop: CASSRQGVAFF. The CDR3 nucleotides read TGTGCCAGCAGTAGACAGGGCGTAGCTTTCTTT.

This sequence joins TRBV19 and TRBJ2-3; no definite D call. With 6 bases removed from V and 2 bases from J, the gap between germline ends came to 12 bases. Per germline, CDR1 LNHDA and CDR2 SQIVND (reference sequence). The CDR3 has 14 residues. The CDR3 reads CASSLQKITDTQYF. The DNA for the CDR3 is TGTGCCAGTAGCCTACAGAAAATCACAGATACGCAGTATTTT.

CDR3 amino acids: CASSLDRAQETQYF. DNA of the CDR3: TGCGCCAGCAGCTTGGACAGGGCCCAAGAGACCCAGTACTTC. The chain joins TRBV5-1 to TRBJ2-5; D is possibly TRBD1 (6 bases). V lost 0 bases and J lost 1, with 7 bases in between. The germline V gene has CDR1 SGHRS and CDR2 YFSETQ. The CDR3 runs 14 residues.

CDR3 protein: CASSESRGQPQHF. The CDR3 DNA reads as TGTGCCAGCAGTGAAAGTAGGGGTCAGCCCCAGCATTTT. V gene TRBV6-1 combines with J gene TRBJ1-5; a weak D match, TRBD1 (5 bases). This CDR3 spans 13 amino acids. The germline V gene encodes CDR1 MNHNS and CDR2 SASEGT. Trimming removed 2 bases at V and 6 bases at J, with 8 bases between.

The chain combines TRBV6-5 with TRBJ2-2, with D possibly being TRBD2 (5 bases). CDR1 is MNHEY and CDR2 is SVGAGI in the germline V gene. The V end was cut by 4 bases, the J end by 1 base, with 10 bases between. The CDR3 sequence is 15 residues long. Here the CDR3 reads CASSSVSGNTGELFF. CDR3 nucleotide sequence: TGTGCCAGCAGTTCGGTGAGCGGGAACACCGGGGAGCTGTTTTTT.

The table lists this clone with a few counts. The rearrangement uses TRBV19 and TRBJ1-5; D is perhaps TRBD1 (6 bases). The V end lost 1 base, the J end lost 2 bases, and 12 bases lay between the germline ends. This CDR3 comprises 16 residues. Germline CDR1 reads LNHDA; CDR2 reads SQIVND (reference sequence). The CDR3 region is CASSIVGEGGNQPQHF. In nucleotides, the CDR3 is TGTGCCAGTAGTATAGTGGGAGAGGGGGGCAATCAGCCCCAGCATTTT.

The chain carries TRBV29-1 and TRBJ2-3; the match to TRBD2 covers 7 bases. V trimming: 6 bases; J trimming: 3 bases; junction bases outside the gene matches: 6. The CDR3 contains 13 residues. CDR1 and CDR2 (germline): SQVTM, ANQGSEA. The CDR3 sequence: CSVGLGGTDTQYF. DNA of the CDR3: TGCAGCGTGGGACTCGGGGGGACAGATACGCAGTATTTT.

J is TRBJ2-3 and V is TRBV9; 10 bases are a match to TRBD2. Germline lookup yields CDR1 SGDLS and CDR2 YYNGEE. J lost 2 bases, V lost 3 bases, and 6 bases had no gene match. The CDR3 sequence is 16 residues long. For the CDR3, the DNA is TGTGCCAGCAGCGGGTCTAGCGGGGGATACACAGATACGCAGTATTTT. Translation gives CASSGSSGGYTDTQYF.

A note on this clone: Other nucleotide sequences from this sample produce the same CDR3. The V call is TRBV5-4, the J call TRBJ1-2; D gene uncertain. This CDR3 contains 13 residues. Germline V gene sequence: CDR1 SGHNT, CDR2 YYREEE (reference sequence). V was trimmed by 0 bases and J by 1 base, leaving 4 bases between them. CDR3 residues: CASSLDSNYGYTF. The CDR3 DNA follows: TGTGCCAGCAGCTTGGACAGTAACTATGGCTACACCTTC.